The rows below give T cell receptor beta chains drawn from one sample of a study of technical replicates of blood from a handful of donors. Assay used: immunoSEQ multiplex PCR; TCRdb lists only in-frame clones, some missing. This table has tens of thousands of clones, around 89% appearing once. Sample: T cells isolated from PBMCs. The receptor source for this set is a human donor in good health. Both conserved end residues are part of each CDR3. D genes are given only for firm matches. Clone sizes are given selectively: once, few, many, or a class where the clone is expanded.

v_gene	abundance	d_gene	j_gene	CDR3nt	CDR3aa
TRBV9	-	-	TRBJ2-7	TGTGCCAGCAGCGTAGATCCAGGCTGGGACGAGCAGTACTTC	CASSVDPGWDEQYF
TRBV28	-	-	TRBJ1-1	TGTGCCAGCTCCTCACAGAACACTGAAGCTTTCTTT	CASSSQNTEAFF
TRBV4-2	-	TRBD2	TRBJ2-7	TGTGCCAGCAGCCAAGTTGTACTAGCGGGAGATCGCGAGCAGTACTTC	CASSQVVLAGDREQYF
TRBV30	once	-	TRBJ1-2	TGTGCCTGGAGTGCCGGGAGAACAAATGGCTACACCTTC	CAWSAGRTNGYTF
TRBV9	-	-	TRBJ1-2	TGTGCCAGCAGCAGGGGGGAGGGGGGCTACACCTTC	CASSRGEGGYTF
TRBV7-8	-	-	TRBJ2-7	TGTGCCAGCAGCTTCGGACAGAGCTACGAGCAGTACTTC	CASSFGQSYEQYF
TRBV7-3	-	-	TRBJ2-1	TGTGCCAGTACAGGGTCGGAGGATGAGCAGTTCTTC	CASTGSEDEQFF
TRBV11-2	-	-	TRBJ2-7	TGTGCCAGCAGCTTAACCCTATTGGACGAGCAGTACTTC	CASSLTLLDEQYF
TRBV7-9	few	TRBD1	TRBJ1-2	TGTGCCAGCAGCTGGGGACAGGGCTACACCTTC	CASSWGQGYTF
TRBV30	few	-	TRBJ1-1	TGTGCCTGGAGTAAGTCGTCCCTGGCAGGGACTGAAGCTTTCTTT	CAWSKSSLAGTEAFF
TRBV23-1	-	-	TRBJ2-1	TGCGCCAGCAGTCATCCGGACTACATAGATTACAATGAGCAGTTCTTC	CASSHPDYIDYNEQFF
TRBV5-3	-	-	TRBJ1-2	TGTGCCAGGGGATACAACAGGGAAGTCTATGGCTACACCTTC	CARGYNREVYGYTF
TRBV5-1	-	-	TRBJ1-2	TGCGCCAGCTCGGACAGATCTAACTATGGCTACACCTTC	CASSDRSNYGYTF
TRBV25-1	once	TRBD2	TRBJ2-5	TGTGCCAGCAGTGAGGGGGGGAATTGGGGGATAGAGACCCAGTACTTC	CASSEGGNWGIETQYF
TRBV4-3	-	TRBD1	TRBJ2-1	TGCGCCAGCAGCCACGAGTCTTACGGGACAGGGCACGATGAGCAGTTCTTC	CASSHESYGTGHDEQFF
TRBV30	once	-	TRBJ1-3	TGTGCCTGGAGTTCGGGAAACACCATATATTTT	CAWSSGNTIYF
TRBV7-3	-	-	TRBJ1-1	TGTGCCAGCAGCCTAGGGGGAGAGACTGAAGCTTTCTTT	CASSLGGETEAFF
TRBV12-5	-	TRBD1	TRBJ1-2	TGTGCTAGTGGTTTCCCGGACAGGGGGAGTTTTGGCTACACCTTC	CASGFPDRGSFGYTF
TRBV11-2	-	-	TRBJ1-1	TGTGCCAGCAGCACCCACGGGAACACTGAAGCTTTCTTT	CASSTHGNTEAFF
TRBV9	few	TRBD1	TRBJ1-1	TGTGCCAGCAGCGTCACAGGGGGAAATGAGGCTTTCTTT	CASSVTGGNEAFF
TRBV11-2	-	TRBD2	TRBJ2-7	TGTGCCAGCAGCTCCGGGACTAGCGGGTTCTACGAGCAGTACTTC	CASSSGTSGFYEQYF
TRBV6-5	-	-	TRBJ2-7	TGTGCCAGCAGTTACTCCCGGGACTACGAGCAGTACTTC	CASSYSRDYEQYF
TRBV6-5	-	-	TRBJ2-7	TGTGCCAGCAGCTCAGGGGACGAGCAGTACTTC	CASSSGDEQYF
TRBV5-1	-	TRBD1	TRBJ2-5	TGCGCCAGCAGCTTGGGCAGGGGGCTTGAGACCCAGTACTTC	CASSLGRGLETQYF
TRBV11-3	-	-	TRBJ1-4	TGTGCCAGCAGTGGGGGAGGCAATAATGAAAAACTGTTTTTT	CASSGGGNNEKLFF
TRBV2	-	-	TRBJ2-5	TGTGCCAGCAGTGTCCCAGAAGAGACCCAGTACTTC	CASSVPEETQYF
TRBV11-2	once	TRBD1	TRBJ1-5	TGTGCCAGCAGCGTCAACAGGGGAGAAAGCAATCAGCCCCAGCATTTT	CASSVNRGESNQPQHF
TRBV2	-	TRBD2	TRBJ2-1	TGTGCCAGCAGTGACCGGGAGGGCCTCAACTACAATGAGCAGTTCTTC	CASSDREGLNYNEQFF
TRBV19	-	-	TRBJ2-3	TGTGCCAGTAGTCGGAGGGTTTATCGCACAGATACGCAGTATTTT	CASSRRVYRTDTQYF
TRBV6-4	-	TRBD2	TRBJ2-2	TGTGCCAGCAGTGAGAGCGGGAGGGCCTTCGGGGAGCTGTTTTTT	CASSESGRAFGELFF
TRBV28	-	-	TRBJ2-3	TGTGCCAGCAGTTCTTACGGTTTGCGCACAGATACGCAGTATTTT	CASSSYGLRTDTQYF
TRBV13	-	TRBD2	TRBJ2-5	TGTGCCAGCAGCCTAATAGCGGGAGGAGGAGAGACCCAGTACTTC	CASSLIAGGGETQYF
TRBV19	-	-	TRBJ1-1	TGTGCCAGTAGTATGGGCGGGGGGCTTTACACTGAAGCTTTCTTT	CASSMGGGLYTEAFF
TRBV27	-	-	TRBJ1-5	TGTGCCAGCCGGTTCGGGGGAAAGAATCAGCCCCAGCATTTT	CASRFGGKNQPQHF
TRBV27	-	-	TRBJ1-2	TGTGCCAGCAGTTTAAGTGGCAGATCTGGCTACACCTTC	CASSLSGRSGYTF
TRBV27	-	-	TRBJ2-7	TGTGCCAGCAGTTTCGAGGGCTCCTACGAGCAGTACTTC	CASSFEGSYEQYF